A selection of T cell receptor beta chains follows, all from one sample in a study of T cell responses to AZD1222 COVID-19 vaccine. The data were produced by immunoSEQ multiplex PCR, yet TCRdb's version contains in-frame clones alone and is incomplete. The sample records under 150,000 clones, 90% being singletons. The specimen comprised peripheral blood, sampled on day 0 of AZD1222 vaccination. All receptors come from an adult in good health. The CDR3 runs from the conserved cysteine through the conserved F or W. D genes are given only for firm matches. The size entry is marked missing in some rows and otherwise reads once, few, many or a size class.

>TRBV4-1|.|TRBJ2-7|13|.
TGCGCCAGCAGCCAAGAGGGCGCCTACGAGCAGTACTTC
CASSQEGAYEQYF
>TRBV6-5|.|TRBJ2-7|13|TRBD1
TGTGCCAGCACACAAGGGACAGGGAGGAAGCAGTACTTC
CASTQGTGRKQYF
>TRBV7-2|once|TRBJ2-3|15|TRBD2
TGTGCCAGCAGGGAGACTAGCGGGGGAGTAAATACGCAGTATTTT
CASRETSGGVNTQYF
>TRBV15|.|TRBJ1-1|16|TRBD1
TGTGCCACCAGCAGAGAAACAGGGGAGCTTGTGTCTGAAGCTTTCTTT
CATSRETGELVSEAFF
>TRBV7-9|.|TRBJ1-2|15|.
TGTGCCAGCAGCTTAGCACCCCAGGTGGGGGGTGGCTACACCTTC
CASSLAPQVGGGYTF
>TRBV18|once|TRBJ2-2|16|TRBD2
TGTGCCAGCTCACCAATCGCTAGCGGCAACACCGGGGAGCTGTTTTTT
CASSPIASGNTGELFF
>TRBV7-9|.|TRBJ2-2|16|.
TGTGCCAGCAGCTCGAGGTGGGCAGTCGTTGGCGGGGAGCTGTTTTTT
CASSSRWAVVGGELFF
>TRBV9|.|TRBJ2-5|20|TRBD2
TGTGCCAGCAGCGTACGCCCCTTATTAATAGCGGGGGGCCCACAAGAGACCCAGTACTTC
CASSVRPLLIAGGPQETQYF
>TRBV5-1|.|TRBJ2-3|14|.
TGCGCCAGCAGCTTGGGTGGGACTCTCGATACGCAGTATTTT
CASSLGGTLDTQYF
>TRBV4-3|.|TRBJ2-1|16|.
TGCGCCAGCAGCCAGCCGAGGGGAGGCTCCTACAATGAGCAGTTCTTC
CASSQPRGGSYNEQFF
>TRBV3-1/TRBV3-2|once|TRBJ1-5|14|TRBD1
TGTGCCAGCAGCGGAAGACAGGGAGATCAGCCCCAGCATTTT
CASSGRQGDQPQHF
>TRBV11-2|.|TRBJ1-1|15|.
TGTGCCAGCAGCTTAGGATCCGGGGTGCGGACTGAAGCTTTCTTT
CASSLGSGVRTEAFF
>TRBV3-1/TRBV3-2|few|TRBJ1-2|14|.
TGTGCCAGCAGCCTGCTGGGGCCCAGAGATGGCTACACCTTC
CASSLLGPRDGYTF
>TRBV11-3|.|TRBJ2-1|17|TRBD2
TGTGCCAGCAGCTCCGGCGGGACTAGCGGGATCCTCAATGAGCAGTTCTTC
CASSSGGTSGILNEQFF
>TRBV14|many|TRBJ1-3|15|.
TGTGCCAGCAGCCAAGAAATGGGGGAAAAGGCTGCTAAATATTTT
CASSQEMGEKAAKYF
>TRBV9|few|TRBJ2-5|12|.
TGTGCCAGCAGCACGACGCAAGAGACCCAGTACTTC
CASSTTQETQYF
>TRBV3-1/TRBV3-2|.|TRBJ1-2|15|TRBD1
TGTGCCAGCAGCCAAGGGGACAGAACTAACTATGGCTACACCTTC
CASSQGDRTNYGYTF
>TRBV7-9|.|TRBJ2-7|15|TRBD1
TGTGCCAGCAGCTTGTCCGGGACAGGGATAGAGGAGCAGTACTTC
CASSLSGTGIEEQYF
>TRBV11-3|.|TRBJ2-1|14|.
TGTGCCAGCAGCTTAATATCTTTCTCGGGTGAGCAGTTCTTC
CASSLISFSGEQFF
>TRBV5-1|.|TRBJ2-1|14|.
TGCGCCAGCAGCCCGAGCGGAAGATACAATGAGCAGTTCTTC
CASSPSGRYNEQFF
>TRBV5-1|.|TRBJ1-2|13|.
TGCGCCAGCAGCTTAGGACGGAACTATGGCTACACCTTC
CASSLGRNYGYTF
>TRBV2|.|TRBJ1-6|14|.
TGTGCCAGCAGTGAACCTAGATTTAATTCACCCCTCCACTTT
CASSEPRFNSPLHF
>TRBV12-5|.|TRBJ2-1|16|TRBD2
TGTGCTAGTTTCCTCGGACTAGCGGGAATGTACAATGAGCAGTTCTTC
CASFLGLAGMYNEQFF
>TRBV2|.|TRBJ2-5|15|TRBD2
TGTGCCAGCAGTGGGACTAGCGGGTACCAAGAGACCCAGTACTTC
CASSGTSGYQETQYF
>TRBV13|.|TRBJ2-5|14|TRBD1
TGTGCCAGCAGCCCTAGACAGGGTCAAGAGACCCAGTACTTC
CASSPRQGQETQYF
>TRBV19|few|TRBJ2-1|14|.
TGTGCCAGTATTGGGGTGTCTGGCTACAATGAGCAGTTCTTC
CASIGVSGYNEQFF
>TRBV19|few|TRBJ2-3|13|.
TGTGCCAGTAGTATGGGGAGGACAGATACGCAGTATTTT
CASSMGRTDTQYF
>TRBV5-1|.|TRBJ2-2|16|TRBD1
TGCGCCAGCAGCTTGGGGCAGGGGGCGAACACCGGGGAGCTGTTTTTT
CASSLGQGANTGELFF
>TRBV6-5|.|TRBJ1-5|13|.
TGTGCCAGGGCGGACAGCCCTAATCAGCCCCAGCATTTT
CARADSPNQPQHF
>TRBV12-3/TRBV12-4|.|TRBJ2-7|11|.
TGTGCCAGCAGTCCCAGAAACGAGCAGTACTTC
CASSPRNEQYF
>TRBV5-6|.|TRBJ1-5|17|TRBD1
TGTGCCAGCAGCCTGGACAGGGGAATGATGAGCAATCAGCCCCAGCATTTT
CASSLDRGMMSNQPQHF
>TRBV5-4|.|TRBJ2-7|16|TRBD1
TGTGCCAGTCGGACAGGGGGCCACCTCTTAACCTACGAGCAGTACTTC
CASRTGGHLLTYEQYF
>TRBV7-2|once|TRBJ2-3|15|.
TGTGCCAGCAGCTTAGCCGTGCGTTTCACAGATACGCAGTATTTT
CASSLAVRFTDTQYF
>TRBV7-2|.|TRBJ1-4|15|.
TGTGCCAGCAGCCGCCGGGGCGCCGGGAGTGAAAAACTGTTTTTT
CASSRRGAGSEKLFF